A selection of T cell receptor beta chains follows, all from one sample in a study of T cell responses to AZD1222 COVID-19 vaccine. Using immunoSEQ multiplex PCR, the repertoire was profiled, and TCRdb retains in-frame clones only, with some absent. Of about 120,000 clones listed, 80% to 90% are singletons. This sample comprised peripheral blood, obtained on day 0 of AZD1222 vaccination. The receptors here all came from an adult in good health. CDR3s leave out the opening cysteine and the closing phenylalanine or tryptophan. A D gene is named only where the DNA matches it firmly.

ASSYSSASYNEQF	13	TRBV6-5	TRBJ2-1	-
ASSLGAGAYNEQF	13	TRBV7-3	TRBJ2-1	-
ASSLQGGETQY	11	TRBV2	TRBJ2-5	-
ASSSHGSSYNSPLH	14	TRBV11-2	TRBJ1-6	-
ASSRDPLYGYT	11	TRBV5-1	TRBJ1-2	-
ASSQEAGSGNTIY	13	TRBV3-1/TRBV3-2	TRBJ1-3	-
ASSYREGGAGYGYT	14	TRBV6-5	TRBJ1-2	-
ASSQGVEAF	9	TRBV3-1/TRBV3-2	TRBJ1-1	-
ASGLAGLAGEDEQF	14	TRBV12-5	TRBJ2-1	TRBD2
ASSDPGRQGGFEQY	14	TRBV6-1	TRBJ2-7	-
ASSPQAGRGYT	11	TRBV5-1	TRBJ1-2	-
ASSPGWGRGTYNEQF	15	TRBV5-4	TRBJ2-1	-
ASSLVGLSSEQY	12	TRBV7-9	TRBJ2-7	-
ASSSGQKNIQY	11	TRBV18	TRBJ2-4	-
ASSYSGTVNTEAF	13	TRBV6-5	TRBJ1-1	TRBD1
ASSSGLYEQY	10	TRBV5-1	TRBJ2-7	-
ASSQRGRGTEAF	12	TRBV19	TRBJ1-1	-
ASSLFGADEKLF	12	TRBV5-1	TRBJ1-4	-
ASSLGLAGEETQY	13	TRBV5-4	TRBJ2-5	TRBD2
AICRGSGETQY	11	TRBV10-3	TRBJ2-5	TRBD2
ASLVNTEAF	9	TRBV28	TRBJ1-1	-
TSSPDDSNQPQH	12	TRBV1	TRBJ1-5	-
ASSLDRTEAF	10	TRBV6-2/TRBV6-3	TRBJ1-1	TRBD1
ASSQDLGHGYT	11	TRBV3-1/TRBV3-2	TRBJ1-2	-
ASSPLLQETQY	11	TRBV14	TRBJ2-5	-
ASREGRSPLH	10	TRBV28	TRBJ1-6	-
ASKPLGQGGEKLF	13	TRBV7-8	TRBJ1-4	TRBD1
ASHGQGYTEAF	11	TRBV2	TRBJ1-1	TRBD1
ASSSRGDNTEAF	12	TRBV5-1	TRBJ1-1	-
ATTDRADTEAF	11	TRBV19	TRBJ1-1	TRBD1
ASSPQGMTEAF	11	TRBV7-9	TRBJ1-1	TRBD1
ASSIGQGYYGYT	12	TRBV28	TRBJ1-2	TRBD1
ASSEEAGGPYNEQF	14	TRBV6-1	TRBJ2-1	TRBD2
SARQNYGYT	9	TRBV20-1	TRBJ1-2	-
ASSSQGRYEQY	11	TRBV5-8	TRBJ2-7	-
ASTMALANTGELF	13	TRBV5-1	TRBJ2-2	-
ASRTGNSNQPQH	12	TRBV6-5	TRBJ1-5	TRBD1
ASSEYQPQH	9	TRBV6-1	TRBJ1-5	-
ASSQGSRDSPLH	12	TRBV3-1/TRBV3-2	TRBJ1-6	-
ASSYSSAFPYEQY	13	TRBV6-5	TRBJ2-7	-
ASRSQVGRGVTNYGYT	16	TRBV5-5	TRBJ1-2	-
ASREDRGPYGYT	12	TRBV6-5	TRBJ1-2	TRBD1
ASSPRPLGTQY	11	TRBV11-3	TRBJ2-5	-
ASSGGGDRANYGYT	14	TRBV6-1	TRBJ1-2	TRBD1
ASSLGGVDYGYT	12	TRBV7-6	TRBJ1-2	-
AISDGVAAF	9	TRBV10-3	TRBJ1-1	-
ASNTHRLNGYEQY	13	TRBV2	TRBJ2-7	-
ASSFFTEAF	9	TRBV12-3/TRBV12-4	TRBJ1-1	-
ASGRDRELNTEAF	13	TRBV12-5	TRBJ1-1	TRBD1
ASSLAAVGYT	10	TRBV5-1	TRBJ1-2	-